The 20 T cell receptor beta chains given below trace back to one sample, sequenced in a study of radiotherapy plus CTLA-4 blockade in lung cancer. Sequencing used immunoSEQ multiplex PCR; TCRdb keeps in-frame clones, though not all of them. This sample carries 95,000 to 150,000 clones, over 80% of them seen once, and the ten largest clones take 5.5% to 8.5%. The sequencing here drew on peripheral blood, taken from a patient treated with radiotherapy plus ipilimumab. The source is a human donor with non-small cell lung cancer that progressed on radiotherapy plus ipilimumab.

This rearrangement joins TRBV27 to TRBJ1-1; possible D gene TRBD1, 6 bases. CDR1 is MNHEY, CDR2 SMNVEV, per germline (reference sequence). The CDR3 is made up of 12 amino acids. V lost 10 bases and J lost 10, with 19 bases in between. Here the CDR3 reads CATTGPPGGAFF. CDR3 coding DNA: TGTGCCACCACAGGGCCCCCCGGGGGAGCTTTCTTT.

The chain couples TRBV4-1 to TRBJ1-2, with 11 bases aligning to TRBD1. The germline CDR1 and CDR2 sequences are MGHRA and YSYEKL. CDR3 length: 17 amino acids. V trimming: 0 bases; J trimming: 4 bases; junction bases outside the gene matches: 7. The CDR3 protein is CASSQDLIGTGGYGYTF. CDR3 coding DNA: TGCGCCAGCAGCCAAGATCTTATTGGGACAGGGGGCTATGGCTACACCTTC.

This sequence joins TRBV15 and TRBJ2-3; TRBD2 might be the D (5 bases). Germline V gives CDR1 LNHNV, CDR2 YYDKDF (reference sequence). The CDR3 has 16 amino acids. With 2 bases removed from V and 2 bases from J, the gap between germline ends came to 14 bases. The CDR3 DNA is TGTGCCACCAGCAGAATACTAGGAAAGCCCACAGATACGCAGTATTTT. Amino acids: CATSRILGKPTDTQYF.

The V call is TRBV29-1, the J call TRBJ2-7, with TRBD2 matching 8 bases. This CDR3 contains 13 residues. Per the germline V gene, CDR1 is SQVTM and CDR2 is ANQGSEA. V was clipped by 6 bases and J by 3 bases; unmatched bases: 7. The CDR3: CSVVGGGIYEQYF. In DNA form, the CDR3 reads TGCAGCGTCGTCGGCGGGGGGATCTACGAGCAGTACTTC.

This clone was seen a few times. The chain recombines TRBV6-6 with TRBJ2-7; the D gene is possibly TRBD1 (7 bases). Trimming stripped 5 bases from V and 5 bases from J, with 19 bases between. Per germline, CDR1 MNHNY and CDR2 SVGAGI (reference sequence). The CDR3 covers 15 residues. CDR3 residues: CASSQITGEVHEQYF. As DNA, the CDR3 is TGTGCCAGCAGTCAAATAACAGGGGAGGTCCACGAGCAGTACTTC.

The chain employs TRBV2 and TRBJ2-1, with 7 bases matching TRBD2. In germline, CDR1 is SNHLY, CDR2 FYNNEI. The CDR3 has 13 amino acids. Trimming at V came to 2 bases and at J to 12 bases, leaving 7 bases not matched to a gene. The CDR3 here is CASSEWSGITQFF. DNA for the CDR3: TGTGCCAGCAGTGAATGGAGCGGGATCACGCAGTTCTTC.

For the CDR3, the DNA is TGTGCCAGCAGTCCCGAACCTGGATCCACTGAAGCTTTCTTT. Its translation is CASSPEPGSTEAFF. The chain uses TRBV11-2 and TRBJ1-1; D not resolved. Trimming removed 6 bases at V and 4 bases at J, with 15 bases between. Germline-derived CDR1 and CDR2 are SGHAT and FQNNGV. The CDR3 covers 14 residues.

This sequence joins TRBV5-1 and TRBJ2-1; 8 positions match TRBD2. Germline V CDR1 and CDR2: SGHRS, YFSETQ. The V and J ends lost 1 base and 5 bases, in that order; junction bases with no gene match: 5. This CDR3 is 15 amino acids long. CDR3: CASSLTSGLDNEQFF. For the CDR3, the DNA is TGCGCCAGCAGCTTGACTAGCGGCTTGGACAATGAGCAGTTCTTC. Variable domain in full (rest from reference TRBV5-1 and TRBJ2-1): KAGVTQTPRYLIKTRGQQVTLSCSPISGHRSVSWYQQTPGQGLQFLFEYFSETQRNKGNFPGRFSGRQFSNSRSEMNVSTLELGDSALYLCASSLTSGLDNEQFFGPGTRLTVL.

CDR3 in amino acids: CASSTPGKLGNTIYF. The CDR3 bases are TGTGCCAGTAGTACCCCAGGTAAACTTGGAAACACCATATATTTT. The chain joins TRBV19 to TRBJ1-3; D remains unclear. Germline CDR1 LNHDA, CDR2 SQIVND (reference sequence). Trimming shortened V by 4 bases and J by 3 bases, and 13 bases separated the two germline ends. The CDR3 is 15 residues long.

In nucleotides, the CDR3 is TGTGCCAGCAGTTTAGAAGGGCAGCCCCAGCATTTT. This gives the protein CASSLEGQPQHF. V and J are TRBV28 and TRBJ1-5; no clear D gene. CDR1 is MDHEN and CDR2 is SYDVKM in the germline V gene. Trimming removed 2 bases at V and 7 bases at J, with 6 bases between. This CDR3 region has 12 residues.

The chain has TRBV10-2 and TRBJ2-2, with 8 positions matching TRBD1. Trimming at V came to 5 bases and at J to 3 bases, leaving 5 bases not matched to a gene. Looked up from germline, CDR1 is WSHSY and CDR2 is SAAADI. The CDR3 is made up of 15 amino acids. CDR3 sequence reads: CASSRTGQDTGELFF. The CDR3 DNA reads TGCGCCAGCAGTCGGACAGGGCAGGACACCGGGGAGCTGTTTTTT.

This rearrangement joins TRBV18 to TRBJ1-5; the match to TRBD1 covers 8 bases. The CDR3 totals 17 residues. Germline CDR1 KGHSH, CDR2 LQKENI. Trimming took 3 bases from V and 2 from J; bases not matched to a gene: 9. The CDR3 DNA reads as TGTGCCAGCTCACCGATGTCAGGGGGCGCGGGCAATCAGCCCCAGCATTTT. This sequence encodes CASSPMSGGAGNQPQHF.

The chain couples TRBV14 to TRBJ1-1, with a weak D call TRBD1 (5 bases). Trimming took 1 base from V and 4 from J, leaving 13 bases between them. Germline CDR1 reads SGHDN; CDR2 reads FVKESK. The CDR3 spans 15 residues. DNA for the CDR3: TGTGCCAGCAGCCAAGTGGGGGGTTCCTCCACTGAAGCTTTCTTT. Its translation is CASSQVGGSSTEAFF.

The gene calls are TRBV7-3 and TRBJ2-3; D is uncertain. The CDR3 spans 13 residues. The germline CDR1 and CDR2 sequences are SGHTA and FQGTGA. V lost 4 bases, J lost 6 bases, and 11 bases lay in between. The CDR3: CASSWKAADTQYF. CDR3 DNA: TGTGCCAGCAGCTGGAAAGCAGCGGATACGCAGTATTTT.

The V gene is TRBV4-1, the J gene TRBJ2-7; TRBD2 agrees at 10 bases. Germline CDR1 and CDR2: MGHRA and YSYEKL. V was pared by 1 base and J by 3 bases, with 3 bases of the junction left unmatched. The CDR3 has 15 amino acids. This CDR3 is CASSQASGSFYEQYF. The CDR3 nucleotides are TGCGCCAGCAGCCAAGCTAGCGGGAGTTTCTACGAGCAGTACTTC.

This rearrangement joins TRBV2 to TRBJ2-1; either TRBD1 or TRBD2 may supply D (6 bases each). The germline V gene encodes CDR1 SNHLY and CDR2 FYNNEI. The germline V and J ends were trimmed by 0 bases and 0 bases, with 12 bases remaining between them. The CDR3 consists of 17 residues. Here the CDR3 DNA reads TGTGCCAGCAGTGAAGCGCTTGGGGGGCCCTCCTACAATGAGCAGTTCTTC. Protein: CASSEALGGPSYNEQFF.

The V and J genes are TRBV11-1 and TRBJ2-7; D tentatively reads TRBD1 or TRBD2 (5 bases each). In germline, CDR1 is SGHAT, CDR2 FQDESV (reference sequence). The CDR3 extends over 15 amino acids. Deletions cut 3 bases from V and 1 base from J, with 13 bases between. The CDR3 protein is CASSFSWDRSYEQYF. CDR3 DNA: TGTGCCAGCAGCTTTTCTTGGGACCGATCCTACGAGCAGTACTTC.

The chain has TRBV9 and TRBJ1-2; maybe TRBD1 (5 bases). The CDR3 extends over 16 amino acids. Germline V gene lookup returns CDR1 SGDLS and CDR2 YYNGEE. V was pared by 4 bases and J by 5 bases, with 21 bases between. In DNA, the CDR3 is TGTGCCAGCAGCCCGAGGTCCTCGGGGGAAGTATATGGCTACACCTTC. Protein: CASSPRSSGEVYGYTF.

V gene TRBV2 combines with J gene TRBJ1-2; no definite D call. The CDR3 covers 14 residues. Trimming removed 5 bases from V and 0 bases from J, with 10 bases in between. Germline-derived CDR1 and CDR2 are SNHLY and FYNNEI. The CDR3, as DNA: TGTGCCAGCAGTACAGTTTCAGCTAACTATGGCTACACCTTC. Residues: CASSTVSANYGYTF.

V is TRBV11-2 and J is TRBJ2-3; D remains unclear. The V gene lost 6 bases and the J gene lost 2 bases, with 6 bases spanning the gap. Germline V CDR1 and CDR2: SGHAT, FQNNGV. The CDR3 contains 12 residues. The CDR3 region is CASRFFTDTQYF. The CDR3 bases are TGTGCCAGCAGGTTCTTCACAGATACGCAGTATTTT.